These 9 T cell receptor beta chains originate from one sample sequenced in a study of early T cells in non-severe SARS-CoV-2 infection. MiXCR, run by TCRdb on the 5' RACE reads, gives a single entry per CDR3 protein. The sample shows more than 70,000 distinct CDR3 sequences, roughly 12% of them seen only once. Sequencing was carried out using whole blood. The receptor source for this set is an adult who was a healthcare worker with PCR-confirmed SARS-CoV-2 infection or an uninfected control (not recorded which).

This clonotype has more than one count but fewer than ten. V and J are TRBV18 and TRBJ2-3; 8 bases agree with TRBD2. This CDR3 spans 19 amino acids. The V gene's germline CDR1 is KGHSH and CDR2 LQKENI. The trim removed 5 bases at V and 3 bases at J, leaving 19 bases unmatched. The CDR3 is CASSSHGPYAGGMTDTQYF. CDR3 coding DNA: TGTGCCAGCTCATCCCACGGCCCCTATGCGGGAGGAATGACAGATACGCAGTATTTT.

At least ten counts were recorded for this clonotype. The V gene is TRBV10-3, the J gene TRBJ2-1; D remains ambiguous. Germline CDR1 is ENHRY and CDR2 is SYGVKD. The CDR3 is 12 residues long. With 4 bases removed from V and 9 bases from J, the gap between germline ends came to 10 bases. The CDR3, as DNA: TGTGCCATCAGTGGCGCCCCGGCTGAGCAGTTCTTC. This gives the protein CAISGAPAEQFF.

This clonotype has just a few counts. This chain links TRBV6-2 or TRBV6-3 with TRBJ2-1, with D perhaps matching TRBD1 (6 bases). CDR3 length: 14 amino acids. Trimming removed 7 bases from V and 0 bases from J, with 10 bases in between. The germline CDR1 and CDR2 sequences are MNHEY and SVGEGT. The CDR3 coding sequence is TGTGCCAGCAACGACAGGAGCTCCTACAATGAGCAGTTCTTC. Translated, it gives CASNDRSSYNEQFF.

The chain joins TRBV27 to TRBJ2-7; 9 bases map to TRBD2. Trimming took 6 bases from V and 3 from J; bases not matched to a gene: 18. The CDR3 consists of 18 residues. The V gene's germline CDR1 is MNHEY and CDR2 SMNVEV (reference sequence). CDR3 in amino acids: CASSPAHSGRGYRYEQYF. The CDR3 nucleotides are TGTGCCAGCAGCCCCGCCCATAGCGGGAGAGGGTATCGCTACGAGCAGTACTTC.

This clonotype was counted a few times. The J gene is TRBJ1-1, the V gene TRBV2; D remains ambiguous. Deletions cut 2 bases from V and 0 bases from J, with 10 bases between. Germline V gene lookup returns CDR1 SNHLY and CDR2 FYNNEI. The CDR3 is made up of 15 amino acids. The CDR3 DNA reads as TGTGCCAGCAGTGAACAAGGACGGCTGAACACTGAAGCTTTCTTT. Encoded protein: CASSEQGRLNTEAFF.

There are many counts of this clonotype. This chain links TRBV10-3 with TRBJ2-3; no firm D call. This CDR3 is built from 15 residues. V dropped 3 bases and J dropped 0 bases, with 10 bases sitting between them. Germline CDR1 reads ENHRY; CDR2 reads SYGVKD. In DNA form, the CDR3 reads TGTGCCATCAGTGATCCCCGGTTTAGCACAGATACGCAGTATTTT. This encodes CAISDPRFSTDTQYF.

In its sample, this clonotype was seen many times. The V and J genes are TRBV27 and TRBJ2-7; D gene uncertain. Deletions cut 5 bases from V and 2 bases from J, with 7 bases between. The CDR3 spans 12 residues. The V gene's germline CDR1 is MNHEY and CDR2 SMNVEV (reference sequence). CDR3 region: CASSGTTYEQYF. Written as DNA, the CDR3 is TGTGCCAGCAGTGGCACTACCTACGAGCAGTACTTC.

DNA for the CDR3: TGTGCCAGCAGTGAAAGACAGGGCAATTCACCCCTCCACTTT. It codes for CASSERQGNSPLHF. V is TRBV6-5 and J is TRBJ1-6, with TRBD1 matching 7 bases. The CDR3 is 14 amino acids. The V segment lost 5 bases and the J segment 7 bases; nucleotides outside the gene matches: 5. Germline CDR1 reads MNHEY; CDR2 reads SVGAGI.

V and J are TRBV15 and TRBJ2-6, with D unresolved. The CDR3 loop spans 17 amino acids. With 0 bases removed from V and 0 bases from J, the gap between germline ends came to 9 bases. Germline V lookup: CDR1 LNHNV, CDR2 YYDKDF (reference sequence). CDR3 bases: TGTGCCACCAGCAGAGATCGGCGGAGCTCTGGGGCCAACGTCCTGACTTTC. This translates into CATSRDRRSSGANVLTF.